One and the same sample provided the 3 T cell receptor beta chains below, sequenced in a study of beta chain features in type 1 diabetes. Of the isolated RNA, all was reverse transcribed, and so the sequenced material was expressed TCRB transcripts. Sequenced by immunoSEQ multiplex PCR; TCRdb stores in-frame clones only, minus some. This table holds 300,000 to 450,000 clones, roughly 13% found once. The sample taken for sequencing was naive CD4+ T cells from blood. The receptor source for this set is a man between 18 and 29 years old in good health.

The chain joins TRBV5-6 to TRBJ1-1, with 9 bases lining up with TRBD1. V dropped 4 bases and J dropped 4; count of bases not matched to a gene: 8. CDR1 and CDR2 (germline): SGHDT, YYEEEE. CDR3 size: 15 residues. CDR3 in amino acids: CASSLEQGAGTEAFF. CDR3 nucleotides: TGTGCCAGCAGCCTAGAACAGGGGGCGGGCACTGAAGCTTTCTTT. Variable domain in full (rest from reference TRBV5-6 and TRBJ1-1): DAGVTQSPTHLIKTRGQQVTLRCSPKSGHDTVSWYQQALGQGPQFIFQYYEEEERQRGNFPDRFSGHQFPNYSSELNVNALLLGDSALYLCASSLEQGAGTEAFFGQGTRLTVV.

This clone was seen a handful of times. This chain links TRBV4-2 with TRBJ2-1; the D gene is possibly TRBD2 (5 bases). Trimming cost V 0 bases and J 1 base, with 7 bases left between them. The germline CDR1 and CDR2 sequences are LGHNA and YNFKEQ. There are 15 residues in the CDR3. The CDR3 nucleotides are TGTGCCAGCAGCCAAGAAGCGGTATCCTACAATGAGCAGTTCTTC. Translation gives CASSQEAVSYNEQFF.

The gene calls are TRBV28 and TRBJ2-7; a possible D gene is TRBD1 (5 bases). CDR1 MDHEN and CDR2 SYDVKM come from the germline V gene. The CDR3 consists of 18 residues. Trimming stripped 1 base from V and 2 bases from J, with 21 bases between. The CDR3 loop reads CASSLSPFGWQGTYEQYF. The CDR3 DNA reads as TGTGCCAGCAGTTTATCACCTTTCGGTTGGCAGGGAACCTACGAGCAGTACTTC.